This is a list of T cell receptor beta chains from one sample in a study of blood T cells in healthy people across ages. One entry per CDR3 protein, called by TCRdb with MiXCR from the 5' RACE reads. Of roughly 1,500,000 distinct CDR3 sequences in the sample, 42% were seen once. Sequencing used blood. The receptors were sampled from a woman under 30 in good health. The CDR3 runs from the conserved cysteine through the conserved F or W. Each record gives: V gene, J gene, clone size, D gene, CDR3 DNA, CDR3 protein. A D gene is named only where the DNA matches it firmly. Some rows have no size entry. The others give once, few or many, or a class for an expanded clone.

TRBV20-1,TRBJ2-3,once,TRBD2,TGCAGTGCTAGAGATCCGGGGGGGCCAAGGGATACGCAGTATTTT,CSARDPGGPRDTQYF
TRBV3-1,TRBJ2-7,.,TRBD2,TGTGCCAGCAGCCAAAGCGGGAGCTCCTACAATGAGCAGTACTTC,CASSQSGSSYNEQYF
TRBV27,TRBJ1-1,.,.,TGTGCCAGCAGTTCTAGACGGGGTATCACTGAAGCTTTCTTT,CASSSRRGITEAFF
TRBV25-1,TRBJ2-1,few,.,TGTGCCAGCAGTGAATTGATATGGAGGGCCCATGAGCAGTTCTTC,CASSELIWRAHEQFF
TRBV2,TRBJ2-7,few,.,TGTGCCAGCAGGGAGACTACCTACGAGCAGTACTTC,CASRETTYEQYF
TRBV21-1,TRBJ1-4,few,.,TGTGCCAGCTCCCCGGGAAGCGTGTTGGAGAGGGGACTGTTTTTT,CASSPGSVLERGLFF
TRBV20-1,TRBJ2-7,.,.,TGCAGTGCGAAAGCCCCAGCGGAAAACCACGAGCAGTACTTC,CSAKAPAENHEQYF
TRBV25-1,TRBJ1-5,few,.,TGTGCCAGCAGTGAGGGGAGAGGCAATCAGCCCCAGCATTTT,CASSEGRGNQPQHF
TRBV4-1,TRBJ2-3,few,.,TGCGCCAGCAGCCAAGATCGCGCTCCAGATACGCAGTATTTT,CASSQDRAPDTQYF
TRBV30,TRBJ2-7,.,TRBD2,TGTGCCTGGAGTGTCGGACTAGTCAGTCACGAGCAGTACTTC,CAWSVGLVSHEQYF
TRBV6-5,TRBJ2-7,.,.,TGTGCCAGCAGTTACCGGGCAGGGTCAGTCTACGAGCAGTACTTC,CASSYRAGSVYEQYF
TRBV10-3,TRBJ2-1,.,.,TGTGCCATCGGAGGGCAGGGGGGACCCTACAATGAGCAGTTCTTC,CAIGGQGGPYNEQFF
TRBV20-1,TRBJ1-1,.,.,TGCAGTGCTACCAGAATGTTGGTTACTGAAGCTTTCTTT,CSATRMLVTEAFF
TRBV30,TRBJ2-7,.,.,TGTGCCTGGAGGAGCAGAGGTAACGAGCAGTACTTC,CAWRSRGNEQYF
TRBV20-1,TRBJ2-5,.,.,TGCAGTGCCGTTAGTGGGTATGGGAAAGAGACCCAGTACTTC,CSAVSGYGKETQYF
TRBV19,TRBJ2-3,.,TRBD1,TGTGCCAGTAGTACCGGACAGGGGCATCCAGATACGCAGTATTTT,CASSTGQGHPDTQYF
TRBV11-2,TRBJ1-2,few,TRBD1,TGTGCCAGCAGCGTAGGGACAGGGGGCTCCTATGGCTACACCTTC,CASSVGTGGSYGYTF
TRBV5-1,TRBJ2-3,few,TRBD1,TGCGCCAGCAGCACTGGACAGGGGAAAGATACGCAGTATTTT,CASSTGQGKDTQYF
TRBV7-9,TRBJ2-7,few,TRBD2,TGTGCCAGCAGCGCCACAACTAGCGGTAGCTCCTACGAGCAGTACTTC,CASSATTSGSSYEQYF
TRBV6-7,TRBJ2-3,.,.,TGTGCCAGCAGTAGGAGGGCCATTCGAAGAGATACGCAGTATTTT,CASSRRAIRRDTQYF
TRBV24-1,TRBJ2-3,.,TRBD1,TGTGCCACCAGTGATCCCTCCGGACAGGGCTACACAGATACGCAGTATTTT,CATSDPSGQGYTDTQYF
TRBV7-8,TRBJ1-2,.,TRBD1,TGTGCCAGCAGCGCAACGACAGGGGGCGAATATGGCTACACCTTC,CASSATTGGEYGYTF
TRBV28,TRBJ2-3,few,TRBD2,TGTGCCAGCAGTTCCTCCGTCGAAGAAGCGGGGTATTCAGATACGCAGTATTTT,CASSSSVEEAGYSDTQYF
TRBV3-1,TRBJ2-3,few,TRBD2,TGTGCCAGCAGCCAAAGTAGCGGGAGGACGCAGTATTTT,CASSQSSGRTQYF
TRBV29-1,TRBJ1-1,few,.,TGCAGCGCCCCGATGCGGGGAGACGAAGCTTTCTTT,CSAPMRGDEAFF